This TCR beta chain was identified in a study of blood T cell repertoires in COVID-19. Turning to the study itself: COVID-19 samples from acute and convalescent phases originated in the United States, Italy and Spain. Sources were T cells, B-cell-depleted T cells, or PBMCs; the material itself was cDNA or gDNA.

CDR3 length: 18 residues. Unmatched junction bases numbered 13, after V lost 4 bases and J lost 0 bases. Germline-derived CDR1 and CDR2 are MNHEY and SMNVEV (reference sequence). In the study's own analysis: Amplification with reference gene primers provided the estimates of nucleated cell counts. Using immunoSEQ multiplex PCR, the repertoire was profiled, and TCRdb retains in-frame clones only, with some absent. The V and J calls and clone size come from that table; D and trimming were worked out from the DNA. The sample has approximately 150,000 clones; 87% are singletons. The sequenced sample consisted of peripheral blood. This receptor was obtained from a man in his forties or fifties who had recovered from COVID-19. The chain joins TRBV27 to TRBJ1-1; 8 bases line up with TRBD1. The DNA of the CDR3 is TGTGCCAGCAGTTACCCCCCCCCGCGACAGGGGTTGAACACTGAAGCTTTCTTT. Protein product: CASSYPPPRQGLNTEAFF.